These 24 T cell receptor beta chains share one sample of origin, sequenced in a study of T cells in Graves' hyperthyroidism and ophthalmopathy (dated by TCRdb to about 2019). Library preparation used multiplex PCR. The sequencer was an Illumina HiSeq 2000. The TCR beta CDR3 regions were amplified from RNA transcripts. For the first round of RT-PCR on the TCR CDR3, the HTBI primer set was used together with the Qiagen OneStep RT-PCR kit. Starting from the raw public reads, TCRdb applied fastp trimming at Q25, assembled clones with MiXCR and retained in-frame beta chains. One record per CDR3 amino acid sequence lists the most common genes and DNA. This sample lists approximately 400,000 distinct CDR3 sequences; roughly 13% were detected once. The ten biggest clones cover about 11% of the sample. The source material was blood. These receptors were collected from a woman aged 60-75 years with Graves' hyperthyroidism.

This chain connects TRBV5-6 to TRBJ2-2; no clear D gene. Trimming removed 3 bases at V and 6 bases at J, with 9 bases between. The CDR3 length is 13 residues. Germline CDR1 is SGHDT and CDR2 is YYEEEE. The CDR3 is CASSSTSPGELFF. The DNA of the CDR3 is TGTGCCAGCAGCTCCACTTCCCCCGGGGAGCTGTTTTTT.

This clonotype came up a few times. The rearrangement links TRBV20-1 to TRBJ1-1; D call uncertain. The V gene lost 0 bases and the J gene lost 5 bases, with 10 bases spanning the gap. This CDR3 is built from 13 residues. Germline CDR1 is DFQATT and CDR2 is SNEGSKA (reference sequence). The CDR3 DNA reads as TGCAGTGCTAGAGAGGTTGGAAGGACTGAAGCTTTCTTT. This sequence encodes CSAREVGRTEAFF.

The rearrangement uses TRBV12-3 or TRBV12-4 and TRBJ1-4, with no clear D. V lost 4 bases and J 8 bases, leaving 11 bases between the germline ends. The CDR3 totals 13 residues. The CDR3 DNA follows: TGTGCCAGCAGTTCGTCCCTGGCGGAAAAACTGTTTTTT. Its protein product is CASSSSLAEKLFF.

V gene TRBV5-1 combines with J gene TRBJ1-2, with a weak D call TRBD1 (6 bases). The length of the CDR3 is 15 residues. Looked up from germline, CDR1 is SGHRS and CDR2 is YFSETQ. The germline V and J ends were trimmed by 2 bases and 0 bases, with 11 bases remaining between them. CDR3 coding DNA: TGCGCCAGCAGCTTAGTGACAGGCGCTAACTATGGCTACACCTTC. Its translation: CASSLVTGANYGYTF.

This clonotype was counted between two and nine times. A read error may explain this, as a much larger clone is one base away. The V and J genes are TRBV12-3 or TRBV12-4 and TRBJ2-7; the D gene is possibly TRBD2 (6 bases). The CDR3 consists of 15 residues. The V and J ends lost 3 bases and 7 bases respectively, with 19 bases between them. CDR3 protein: CASSLVSGGPGEQYF. The CDR3 DNA reads TGTGCCAGCAGTTTGGTTAGCGGAGGGCCGGGGGAGCAGTACTTC.

This clonotype occurred a few times. The genes are TRBV11-2 and TRBJ2-3, with D unclear. CDR1 is SGHAT and CDR2 is FQNNGV in the germline V gene. CDR3 size: 11 residues. The V end was cut by 1 base, the J end by 10 bases, with 6 bases between. The CDR3 is CASSLGESQYF. The CDR3 nucleotides read TGTGCCAGCAGCTTAGGAGAATCGCAGTATTTT.

This chain links TRBV28 with TRBJ2-2; the D gene is possibly TRBD2 (5 bases). The CDR3 spans 15 residues. The V end lost 5 bases, the J end lost 2 bases, and 12 bases lay between the germline ends. Looked up from germline, CDR1 is MDHEN and CDR2 is SYDVKM. CDR3 region: CASSPPDFNTGELFF. Written as DNA, the CDR3 is TGTGCCAGCAGTCCCCCGGACTTTAACACCGGGGAGCTGTTTTTT.

This clonotype was counted ten times or more. This chain connects TRBV7-8 to TRBJ2-4; D remains ambiguous. Germline-derived CDR1 and CDR2 are SGHVS and FQNEAQ. This CDR3 is built from 13 residues. With 5 bases removed from V and 6 bases from J, the gap between germline ends came to 11 bases. The CDR3 reads CASSPHWGNIQYF. The CDR3 nucleotides are TGTGCCAGCAGCCCCCACTGGGGAAACATTCAGTACTTC. Full variable domain (outside the CDR3, taken from reference TRBV7-8 and TRBJ2-4): GAGVSQSPRYKVAKRGQDVALRCDPISGHVSLFWYQQALGQGPEFLTYFQNEAQLDKSGLPSDRFFAERPEGSVSTLKIQRTQQEDSAVYLCASSPHWGNIQYFGAGTRLSVL.

This clonotype was seen repeatedly, ten times or more. The chain uses TRBV27 and TRBJ1-1; 8 nucleotides agree with TRBD1. Germline V CDR1 and CDR2: MNHEY, SMNVEV (reference sequence). J gave up 4 bases and V 5 bases, and 9 bases lay outside the gene matches. The CDR3 runs to 15 residues. Here the CDR3 reads CASSGGQDLSTEAFF. CDR3 bases: TGTGCCAGCAGTGGGGGACAGGACCTTTCCACTGAAGCTTTCTTT.

The V gene is TRBV28, the J gene TRBJ1-2; possible D gene TRBD1, 6 bases. This CDR3 spans 15 amino acids. V was trimmed by 1 base and J by 5 bases, leaving 14 bases between them. From germline, CDR1 is MDHEN and CDR2 SYDVKM. The CDR3 DNA is TGTGCCAGCAGTTTATCCCCGACAGGACCATATGGCTACACCTTC. Protein: CASSLSPTGPYGYTF.

This clonotype was detected ten times or more. The chain is built from TRBV12-3 or TRBV12-4 and TRBJ2-1, with 8 bases matching TRBD1. V was pared by 4 bases and J by 12 bases, with 2 bases of the junction left unmatched. The CDR3 has 11 residues. The CDR3 DNA is TGTGCCAGCAGTTCAGGGACAGGGCAGTTCTTC. Translated: CASSSGTGQFF.

This clonotype was detected a few times. V and J are TRBV10-2 and TRBJ2-7; D tentatively reads TRBD1 or TRBD2 (6 bases each). Deletions cut 6 bases from V and 3 bases from J, with 18 bases between. The CDR3 contains 15 residues. Per the germline V gene, CDR1 is WSHSY and CDR2 is SAAADI. The CDR3 here is CASSHPAGGRYEQYF. The CDR3 coding sequence is TGCGCCAGCAGCCACCCGGCCGGGGGCCGCTACGAGCAGTACTTC.

This chain links TRBV9 with TRBJ1-2; maybe TRBD1 (5 bases). This CDR3 contains 14 residues. V was shortened by 6 bases and J by 8 bases, with 20 bases between the two germline ends. Germline V CDR1 and CDR2: SGDLS, YYNGEE. The CDR3 sequence is CASTGTPSVMGYTF. CDR3 nucleotides: TGTGCCAGCACCGGGACGCCGAGCGTGATGGGCTACACCTTC.

This clonotype was seen more than once but under ten times. V gene TRBV14 combines with J gene TRBJ1-1; D remains ambiguous. From germline, CDR1 is SGHDN and CDR2 FVKESK. CDR3 length: 13 amino acids. V was clipped by 4 bases and J by 4 bases, with 10 bases between them. This chain's CDR3 is CASSRSGITEAFF. The DNA of the CDR3 is TGTGCCAGCAGCCGGTCGGGAATCACTGAAGCTTTCTTT.

Comments on this clonotype: Germline and junction disagree at one end, which may indicate a read error. The chain uses TRBV11-2 and TRBJ2-7; TRBD2 matches 11 bases. Germline CDR1 SGHAT, CDR2 FQNNGV. CDR3 length: 15 residues. The CDR3 DNA follows: TGTGCCAGTAGCCTAGCGGGAGGACCCACTTACGAGCGGTACTTC. Protein sequence: CASSLAGGPTYERYF.

This clonotype has a count of ten or more. The chain recombines TRBV11-2 with TRBJ2-1; 9 nucleotides line up with TRBD2. This CDR3 is built from 14 residues. Germline values: CDR1 SGHAT, CDR2 FQNNGV. With V trimmed by 3 bases and J by 10 bases, 7 bases remained unmatched. CDR3 DNA: TGTGCCAGCAGCTTGACTAGCGGCCAGGGGGAGCAGTTCTTC. Translated, it gives CASSLTSGQGEQFF.

This clonotype occurred many times. This sequence joins TRBV2 and TRBJ2-1; D is undetermined. This CDR3 has 13 amino acids. The V end was cut by 4 bases, the J end by 1 base, with 5 bases between. The germline V gene has CDR1 SNHLY and CDR2 FYNNEI. CDR3 residues: CASSVQSYNEQFF. The CDR3 nucleotides read TGTGCCAGCAGTGTTCAATCCTACAATGAGCAGTTCTTC. Full variable domain (remainder filled in from reference TRBV2 and TRBJ2-1): EPEVTQTPSHQVTQMGQEVILRCVPISNHLYFYWYRQILGQKVEFLVSFYNNEISEKSEIFDDQFSVERPDGSNFTLKIRSTKLEDSAMYFCASSVQSYNEQFFGPGTRLTVL.

This clonotype was detected a few times. The rearrangement links TRBV4-1 to TRBJ2-3; TRBD2 agrees at 16 bases. V was clipped by 0 bases and J by 5 bases; unmatched bases: 8. The CDR3 has 19 amino acids. Germline CDR1 and CDR2: MGHRA and YSYEKL. CDR3 sequence reads: CASSQEGGLAGGRGDTQYF. CDR3 in DNA: TGCGCCAGCAGCCAAGAAGGGGGACTAGCGGGAGGGCGGGGAGATACGCAGTATTTT.

The chain carries TRBV19 and TRBJ1-2, with D unclear. The germline V gene has CDR1 LNHDA and CDR2 SQIVND (reference sequence). There are 12 residues in the CDR3. The V end was cut by 7 bases, the J end by 8 bases, with 14 bases between. In DNA, the CDR3 is TGTGCCAGTAAAGGCAGGATCCGCGGCTACACCTTC. This encodes CASKGRIRGYTF.

This clonotype was seen many times. For the CDR3, the DNA is TGTGCCAGCAGCCAGCGCGCGGGTTTCTCCTACGAGCAGTACTTC. Its translation: CASSQRAGFSYEQYF. The chain links TRBV3-1 to TRBJ2-7, with D tentatively TRBD2 (5 bases). The germline V gene has CDR1 LGHDT and CDR2 YNNKEL (reference sequence). V lost 3 bases and J 0 bases, leaving 12 bases between the germline ends. The CDR3 extends over 15 amino acids.

The chain couples TRBV5-6 to TRBJ2-7, with D maybe TRBD1 (6 bases). Germline loops: CDR1 SGHDT, CDR2 YYEEEE. This CDR3 is 15 amino acids long. V was trimmed by 0 bases and J by 0 bases, leaving 10 bases between them. In DNA form, the CDR3 reads TGTGCCAGCAGCTTGGGACAGGTCTACTCCTACGAGCAGTACTTC. Translated: CASSLGQVYSYEQYF.

This clonotype was seen many times. A read error may produce the germline difference seen at one junction end. The rearrangement links TRBV5-1 to TRBJ2-5; a possible D gene is TRBD1 (5 bases). Germline CDR1 and CDR2: SGHRS and YFSETQ. The CDR3 consists of 13 residues. The CDR3 DNA reads as TGTGCCAGCAGCTTTGGCAGGGTTGAAACCCAGTACTTC. This codes for CASSFGRVETQYF. Full variable domain (rest looked up from reference TRBV5-1 and TRBJ2-5): KAGVTQTPRYLIKTRGQQVTLSCSPISGHRSVSWYQQTPGQGLQFLFEYFSETQRNKGNFPGRFSGRQFSNSRSEMNVSTLELGDSALYLCASSFGRVETQYFGPGTRLLVL.

This clonotype has at least ten counts. The chain uses TRBV6-1 and TRBJ1-5; the D is unclear. The germline V gene encodes CDR1 MNHNS and CDR2 SASEGT. V was cut by 8 bases and J by 2 bases, with 16 bases left in between. The CDR3 is 15 amino acids. DNA for the CDR3: TGTGCCAGCTTTTTCAGTTTGGGAGGCAATCAGCCCCAGCATTTT. Its protein is CASFFSLGGNQPQHF.

This clonotype occurred once. Given a much more abundant clone one base away, this may be a read error. The chain carries TRBV7-7 and TRBJ2-7; tentatively, D is TRBD1 or TRBD2 (5 bases each). Looked up from germline, CDR1 is SSHAT and CDR2 is FNYEAQ (reference sequence). The CDR3 runs to 14 residues. The CDR3 is CASSLNVGVYEQYF. CDR3 nucleotides: TGTGCTAGCAGCTTGAACGTGGGGGTCTACGAGCAGTACTTC.